The sequence of this T cell receptor (beta chain) was determined in a study of blood T cell repertoires in COVID-19. On the study more broadly: Samples taken during acute and convalescent COVID-19 were collected in the United States, Italy and Spain.

In the study's own analysis: From reference gene primer amplification, estimates of nucleated cell counts were derived. Sequenced by immunoSEQ multiplex PCR; TCRdb stores in-frame clones only, minus some. V, J and clone size derive from that table, while D and trimming were established from the DNA sequence. The sample contains over 150,000 clones, approximately 90% of which appear only once. This clone was found once. V lost 4 bases and J 4 bases, leaving 13 bases between the germline ends. CDR3 length equals 14 residues. Germline values: CDR1 MNHEY, CDR2 SVGAGI. The chain recombines TRBV6-5 with TRBJ1-1, with D uncertain. This clonotype was obtained from a woman aged 60 to 75 who had recovered from COVID-19. Sequencing was performed on peripheral blood. DNA for the CDR3: TGTGCCAGCAGTTTTTCCTACCGGGGCACTGAAGCTTTCTTT. Translation: CASSFSYRGTEAFF.